The present TCR beta chain was sequenced within a study of PD-L1 blockade in urothelial cancer. Study in general: Bladder-origin urothelial cancer in males covered about 90% of the roughly 30 patients. Study findings and constraints: Pretreatment clonality of the blood TCR repertoire below the median was predictive of superior survival.

Specified time point: peripheral blood 6 weeks after treatment start. Urothelial carcinoma in patients was locally advanced or metastatic. CDR3 length equals 15 residues. Germline values: CDR1 SGHDT, CDR2 YYEEEE. Trimming cost V 5 bases and J 2 bases, with 14 bases left between them. Synthetic spike-ins, TCR analog templates, were added into each PCR. The method was immunoSEQ multiplex PCR; TCRdb's version includes in-frame clones alone and lacks a portion of them. The data hold roughly 120,000 clones, with about 89% observed a single time. Remarks on this clone: Antigen specificity is unknown.

This sequence joins TRBV5-6 and TRBJ1-5; TRBD1 might be the D (5 bases). The TCR sequence derives from a man between 60 and 75 years old with urothelial cancer. Sequenced material: PBMCs, taken around atezolizumab (anti-PD-L1) treatment. This CDR3 reads CASRNDRVRNQPQHF. DNA of the CDR3: TGTGCCAGCAGAAACGACAGAGTTCGCAATCAGCCCCAGCATTTT.